These T cell receptor beta chains were read from a single sample in a study of T cells in Graves' hyperthyroidism and ophthalmopathy. MiXCR, applied by TCRdb to the multiplex PCR reads, yields one record per CDR3 protein. The sample yields roughly 500,000 distinct CDR3 sequences, approximately 22% seen once. Sequences were obtained from blood. These receptors all stem from a woman in her seventies with Graves' ophthalmopathy. CDR3s include the opening cysteine and the closing phenylalanine or tryptophan. The D gene is left open where the match is weak. Only some rows state a clone size, as once, few, many or a class for expanded clones.

TRBD2,TRBJ2-7,TRBV9,few,TGTGCCAGCAGCGTAGGGACTAGCGGGATAGTGTACGAGCAGTACTTC,CASSVGTSGIVYEQYF
TRBD2,TRBJ2-3,TRBV7-2,many,TGTGCCAGCAGCTTACGGTTAGCGGGAGGCACAGATACGCAGTATTTT,CASSLRLAGGTDTQYF
-,TRBJ2-2,TRBV7-3,-,TGTGCCAGCAGCCCAAAGGGGGTCGGGGAGCTGTTTTTT,CASSPKGVGELFF
-,TRBJ1-4,TRBV5-1,-,TGCGCCAGCAGCTTGGCTGGGATTGTGAACGAAAAACTGTTTTTT,CASSLAGIVNEKLFF
-,TRBJ1-6,TRBV5-1,few,TGCGCCAGCAGCTTGGATGTCTGGACGGAGAGCAATTCACCCCTCCACTTT,CASSLDVWTESNSPLHF
-,TRBJ1-5,TRBV7-2,-,TGTGCCAGCAGCTTAAGGTTGGCCAGGGTCAATCAGCCCCAGCATTTT,CASSLRLARVNQPQHF
TRBD1,TRBJ2-7,TRBV5-1,-,TGCGCCAGCAGCTTGTTGGGACGACAGGGAGCCATCTCCTACGAGCAGTACTTC,CASSLLGRQGAISYEQYF
TRBD2,TRBJ2-2,TRBV28,few,TGTGCCAGCATACAAAAGTTCGGGACTAGCGGGTCCGGGGAGCTGTTTTTT,CASIQKFGTSGSGELFF
-,TRBJ1-1,TRBV12-5,-,TGTGCTAGTGGTTTGGTCGGAGAAGGGGGGATGAAGAGAGCTTTCTTT,CASGLVGEGGMKRAFF
-,TRBJ2-2,TRBV15,few,TGTGCCACCAGCAGAGAGGCACTAGGAAACACCGGGGAGCTGTTTTTT,CATSREALGNTGELFF
-,TRBJ2-7,TRBV5-1,few,TGCGCCAGCAGCCCTTCAAACACCTACGAGCAGTACTTC,CASSPSNTYEQYF
TRBD2,TRBJ2-7,TRBV7-2,-,TGTGCCAGCAGCTTATGGGCGGGAGGGCCTTCAGAGCAGTACTTC,CASSLWAGGPSEQYF
-,TRBJ1-1,TRBV6-1,few,TGTGCCAGCAGTGTCGGGTATAACACTGAAGCTTTCTTT,CASSVGYNTEAFF
-,TRBJ1-2,TRBV5-1,few,TGCGCCAGCAGCTTGGTCACGGGTACCTATGGCTACACCTTC,CASSLVTGTYGYTF
-,TRBJ2-3,TRBV20-1,-,TGCAGTGCGTACCCAGGGGCAGGGGGCACAGATACGCAGTATTTT,CSAYPGAGGTDTQYF
-,TRBJ2-3,TRBV20-1,few,TGCAGTGCCCCACCAGGTCCCCAGGATACGCAGTATTTT,CSAPPGPQDTQYF
TRBD1,TRBJ1-4,TRBV19,-,TGTGCCAGTAGGGGCACAGGGGGGACCCGGCGGGGAAAACTGTTTTTT,CASRGTGGTRRGKLFF
-,TRBJ2-2,TRBV20-1,few,TGCAGTGCTAAACGAGGGGCTGCCGGGGAGCTGTTTTTT,CSAKRGAAGELFF
TRBD2,TRBJ2-5,TRBV5-4,-,TGTGCCAGCAGCTTACTAGCGGGAGCCCAAGAGACCCAGTACTTC,CASSLLAGAQETQYF
-,TRBJ2-3,TRBV27,-,TGTGCCAGCGCCGGGACAACCTATAGCACAGATACGCAGTATTTT,CASAGTTYSTDTQYF
-,TRBJ2-2,TRBV6-4,-,TGTGCCAGCAGTGATGGGGGTAGGGCCGGCACCGGGGAGCTGTTTTTT,CASSDGGRAGTGELFF
-,TRBJ2-7,TRBV30,few,TGTGCCTGGAGGACTGAATACTACGAGCAGTACTTC,CAWRTEYYEQYF
-,TRBJ2-7,TRBV2,many,TGTGCCAGCAGTCGGGTAGCGAACTACGAGCAGTACTTC,CASSRVANYEQYF
-,TRBJ2-2,TRBV12-3/TRBV12-4,-,TGTGCCAGCAGTTTATGGGGGAGGGAGCTGTTTTTT,CASSLWGRELFF
-,TRBJ1-4,TRBV28,-,TGTGCCAGCATTACAACTAATGAAAAACTGTTTTTT,CASITTNEKLFF
-,TRBJ2-5,TRBV7-3,few,TGTGCCAGCAGCTTACTCCGGTCAGAGACCCAGTACTTC,CASSLLRSETQYF
-,TRBJ2-7,TRBV29-1,many,TGCAGCGTTGAAGATTCATCGGGAGTATGGGAGCAGTACTTC,CSVEDSSGVWEQYF
-,TRBJ2-3,TRBV7-2,many,TGTGCCAGCAGCTTAGCATCTCATTCACGGGATACGCAGTATTTT,CASSLASHSRDTQYF
-,TRBJ1-1,TRBV20-1,-,TGCAGTGCTAGAGATATTAGACGGGGTTTGGACACTGAAGCTTTCTTT,CSARDIRRGLDTEAFF
-,TRBJ2-3,TRBV6-1,many,TGTGCCAGCGAATACCTAGCGTCTAGCACAGATACGCAGTATTTT,CASEYLASSTDTQYF
-,TRBJ2-3,TRBV6-1,-,TGTGCCAGCACCGCAGACATTTTTAGCCTAACAGATACGCAGTATTTT,CASTADIFSLTDTQYF
TRBD1,TRBJ2-5,TRBV11-2,-,TGTGCCAGCAGCTCAGATTCAGGGGGCGGAGAGACCCAGTACTTC,CASSSDSGGGETQYF
TRBD1,TRBJ1-2,TRBV6-1,many,TGTGCCAGCAGGGATACGGGACAGGGACGCCATGGCTACACCTTC,CASRDTGQGRHGYTF
TRBD2,TRBJ2-3,TRBV24-1,few,TGTGCCACCAGTGACGCCGGGACTAGCGGGAGGATTACAGATACGCAGTATTTT,CATSDAGTSGRITDTQYF
-,TRBJ2-3,TRBV6-1,once,TGTGCCAGCAGTATAGATAGGGGTGCCACAGATACGCAGTATTTT,CASSIDRGATDTQYF
TRBD1,TRBJ1-2,TRBV29-1,-,TGCAGCGTAGGGGACAGGGGGCAAGGGGGCTACACCTTC,CSVGDRGQGGYTF
-,TRBJ2-1,TRBV6-2/TRBV6-3,many,TGTGCCAGCAGTTACTCACCGGGGGAGAATGAGCAGTTCTTC,CASSYSPGENEQFF
TRBD2,TRBJ2-3,TRBV10-3,few,TGTGCCATCAGTACTTACGGGAGGGAGACGCAGTATTTT,CAISTYGRETQYF
TRBD1,TRBJ2-3,TRBV5-1,few,TGCGCCAGCGGCCCGGCGGGGACAGGGTCAAGCACAGATACGCAGTATTTT,CASGPAGTGSSTDTQYF
TRBD2,TRBJ2-5,TRBV2,few,TGTGCCCGGAGGCTAGCGGGAGGAGAGACCCAGTACTTC,CARRLAGGETQYF
-,TRBJ2-3,TRBV9,few,TGTGCCAGCAGCGAGGGCACAGGGTGGAGCACAGATACGCAGTATTTT,CASSEGTGWSTDTQYF
TRBD1,TRBJ1-1,TRBV5-1,few,TGCGCCAGCAGCTCCGGGACAGGGGGAACGACTGAAGCTTTCTTT,CASSSGTGGTTEAFF
TRBD2,TRBJ2-7,TRBV20-1,few,TGCAGTGCTAGCTCCCGGACTAGCAAAAGCTCCTACGAGCAGTACTTC,CSASSRTSKSSYEQYF
-,TRBJ1-1,TRBV20-1,few,TGCAGTGCTAGAGTTCCCGGGGGGACTGAAGCTTTCTTT,CSARVPGGTEAFF
TRBD2,TRBJ2-1,TRBV7-3,many,TGTGCCAGCAGCTTAGCGGGAGGGTCGAACAATGAGCAGTTCTTC,CASSLAGGSNNEQFF